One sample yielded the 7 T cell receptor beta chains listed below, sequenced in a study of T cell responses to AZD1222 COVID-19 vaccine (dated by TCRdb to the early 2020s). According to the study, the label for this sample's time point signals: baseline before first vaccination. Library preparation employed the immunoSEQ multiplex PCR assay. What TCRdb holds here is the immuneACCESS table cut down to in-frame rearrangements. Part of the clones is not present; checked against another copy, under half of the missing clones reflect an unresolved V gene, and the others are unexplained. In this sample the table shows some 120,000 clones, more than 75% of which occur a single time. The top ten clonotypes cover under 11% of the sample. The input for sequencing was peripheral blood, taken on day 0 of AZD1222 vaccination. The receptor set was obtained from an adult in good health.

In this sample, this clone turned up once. The CDR3 DNA sequence: TGTGCCAGCAGCCGCACAGGGGTAGAAGAGACCCAGTACTTC. This codes for CASSRTGVEETQYF. The rearrangement links TRBV5-4 to TRBJ2-5; 7 bases are shared with TRBD1. Germline CDR1 SGHNT, CDR2 YYREEE (reference sequence). V was clipped by 4 bases and J by 3 bases; unmatched bases: 6. The CDR3 sequence is 14 residues long.

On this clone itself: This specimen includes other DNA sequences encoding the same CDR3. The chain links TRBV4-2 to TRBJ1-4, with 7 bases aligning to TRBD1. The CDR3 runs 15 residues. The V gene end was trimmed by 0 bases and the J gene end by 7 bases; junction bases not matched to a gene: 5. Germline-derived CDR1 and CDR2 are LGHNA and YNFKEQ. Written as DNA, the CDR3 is TGTGCCAGCAGCCAAGATCCAGGGGGGTTTGAAAAACTGTTTTTT. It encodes CASSQDPGGFEKLFF.

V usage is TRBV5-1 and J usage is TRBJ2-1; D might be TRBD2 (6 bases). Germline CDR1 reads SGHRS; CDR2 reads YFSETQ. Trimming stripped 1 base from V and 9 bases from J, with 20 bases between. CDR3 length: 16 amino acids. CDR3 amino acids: CASSLSSTSSGAEQFF. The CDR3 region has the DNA TGCGCCAGCAGCTTGAGCTCCACTAGCTCTGGGGCTGAGCAGTTCTTC.

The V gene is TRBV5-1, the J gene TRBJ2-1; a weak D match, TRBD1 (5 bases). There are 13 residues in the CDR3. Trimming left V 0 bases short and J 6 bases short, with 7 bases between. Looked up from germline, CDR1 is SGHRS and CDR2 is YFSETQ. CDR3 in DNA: TGCGCCAGCAGCTTGGGGACAAGCAATGAGCAGTTCTTC. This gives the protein CASSLGTSNEQFF.

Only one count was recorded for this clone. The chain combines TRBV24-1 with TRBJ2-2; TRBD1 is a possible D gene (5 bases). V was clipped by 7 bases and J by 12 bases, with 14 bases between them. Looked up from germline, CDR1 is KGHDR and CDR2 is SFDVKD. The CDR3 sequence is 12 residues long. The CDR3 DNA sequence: TGTGCCACCAGCAGCACAGGTTGGAAGCTGTTTTTT. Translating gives CATSSTGWKLFF.

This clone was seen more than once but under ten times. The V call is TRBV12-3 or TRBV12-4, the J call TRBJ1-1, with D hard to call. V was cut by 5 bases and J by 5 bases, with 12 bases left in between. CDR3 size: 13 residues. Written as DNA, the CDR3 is TGTGCCAGCAGTCACTCAAGGCGGACTGAAGCTTTCTTT. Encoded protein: CASSHSRRTEAFF.

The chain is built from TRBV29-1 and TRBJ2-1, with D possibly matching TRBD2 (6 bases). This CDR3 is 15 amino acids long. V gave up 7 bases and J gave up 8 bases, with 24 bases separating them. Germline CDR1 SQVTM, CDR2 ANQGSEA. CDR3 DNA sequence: TGCAGCGGCGGACGGGGGAGCGGCGGATTTGATGAGCAGTTCTTC. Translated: CSGGRGSGGFDEQFF.